This TCR beta chain emerged from a study of CD8 T cells in ankylosing spondylitis (dated by TCRdb to 2016 to 2017). Study-level background: To find TCR variants linked to disease, the study profiled T cell receptor beta repertoires in ankylosing spondylitis patients and healthy donors. The full study cohort was made up of roughly 25 ankylosing spondylitis patients and more than 90 healthy donors. Peripheral blood samples were taken, and synovial fluid was additionally collected from ankylosing spondylitis patients. General study outcomes and caveats: The disease-linked clones showed a CD8+ phenotype and occurred at relatively low frequencies in peripheral blood. A TCR beta motif made up of several highly homologous amino acid variants appeared to be characteristic of blood from ankylosing spondylitis patients. Some motif variants were previously reported in synovial fluid and blood of reactive arthritis patients, suggesting common disease-initiation mechanisms. The disease-linked clones were reported to be significantly enriched in matched synovial fluid samples from ankylosing spondylitis patients.

This clonotype was counted at least ten times. The specificity of this receptor is unknown. Base qualities are missing; no much larger clone stands one base away. TCRdb lists the instrument as Illumina HiSeq 2500. Quantitative 5'-RACE with molecular barcodes was used to prepare TCR beta libraries. The authors' pipeline ran thus. To identify disease-linked TCR variants, a new computational method was used, one built on a probabilistic model of VDJ rearrangement. TCRdb cleaned the public reads at Q25 with fastp, built clones with MiXCR and kept in-frame beta chains. Each CDR3 protein gets just one entry, which takes the most common genes and DNA from the rows behind it. For this entry, the V and J calls and clone size follow TCRdb and not the study's own pipeline. Counted in this sample were fewer than 550,000 distinct CDR3 sequences; 5.3% of them appeared once. The ten top clones hold around 3.6% of the sample.

The CDR3 sequence holds 14 residues, the cysteine and phenylalanine included. The retained sequence is limited to the CDR3, 42 bases, with the frame set at the first base. V and J are truncated by 4 bases and 7 bases respectively, leaving an intervening sequence of 14 bases. CDR1 and CDR2 (MNHNS, SASEGT) derive from the germline V gene. The TCR comes from a male donor with ankylosing spondylitis. The V gene is TRBV6-1 and the J gene is TRBJ1-5; TRBD1 could be the D gene, as 5 bases match. Specimen: blood, either unsorted or a sorted T cell fraction (not recorded which). The CDR3 here reads CASSGGLIPQPQHF. The DNA sequence follows: TGTGCCAGCAGTGGGGGCCTTATCCCCCAGCCCCAGCATTTT.